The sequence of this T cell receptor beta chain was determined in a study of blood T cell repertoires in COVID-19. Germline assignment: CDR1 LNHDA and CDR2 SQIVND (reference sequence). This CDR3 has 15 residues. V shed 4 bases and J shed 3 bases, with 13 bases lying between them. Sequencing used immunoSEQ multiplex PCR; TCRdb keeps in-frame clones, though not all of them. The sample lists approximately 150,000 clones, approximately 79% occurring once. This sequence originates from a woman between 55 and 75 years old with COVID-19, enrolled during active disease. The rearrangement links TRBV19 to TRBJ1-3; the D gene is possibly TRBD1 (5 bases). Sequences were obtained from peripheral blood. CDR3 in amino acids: CASSTGLLGGNTIYF. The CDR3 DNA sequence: TGTGCCAGTAGTACGGGACTATTGGGTGGAAACACCATATATTTT.